Shown below are 19 T cell receptor beta chains from a single sample sequenced in a study of shared clonotypes between healthy human individuals. The data were produced by immunoSEQ multiplex PCR, yet TCRdb's version contains in-frame clones alone and is incomplete. The top ten hold 0.1% to 0.11% of the sample, which has about 600,000 clones, roughly 96% seen once. Naive CD8 cells comprised CD45RO-negative, CCR7-positively selected cells, excluding terminally differentiated effector memory CD45RA+ cells. Sequencing input: naive CD8+ T cells sorted from blood. The receptor source for this set is a woman in her twenties or thirties in good health.

V and J are TRBV2 and TRBJ1-5; D call uncertain. This CDR3 region has 13 residues. V dropped 4 bases and J dropped 4 bases, with 8 bases sitting between them. Looked up from germline, CDR1 is SNHLY and CDR2 is FYNNEI. CDR3 protein: CASSVAGNQPQHF. As DNA, the CDR3 is TGTGCCAGCAGTGTGGCAGGAAATCAGCCCCAGCATTTT.

The chain carries TRBV14 and TRBJ2-3; D is possibly TRBD1 (7 bases). This CDR3 contains 18 residues. V dropped 1 base and J dropped 2 bases, with 19 bases sitting between them. CDR1 is SGHDN and CDR2 is FVKESK in the germline V gene. Here the CDR3 DNA reads TGTGCCAGCAGCCAAGCCCACGACACAGGGGACTTCACAGATACGCAGTATTTT. This sequence encodes CASSQAHDTGDFTDTQYF.

The J gene is TRBJ2-1, the V gene TRBV11-2; 8 positions match TRBD2. This CDR3 is built from 16 residues. The trim removed 6 bases at V and 4 bases at J, leaving 11 bases unmatched. Germline CDR1 is SGHAT and CDR2 is FQNNGV. The CDR3 nucleotides are TGTGCCAGCAGTTTTGAGCGGGAGCCGGGTTACAATGAGCAGTTCTTC. It specifies CASSFEREPGYNEQFF.

The V and J genes are TRBV7-9 and TRBJ2-7; TRBD2 aligns across 7 bases. V lost 5 bases and J lost 7; bases outside the gene matches: 14. This CDR3 region has 15 residues. Looked up from germline, CDR1 is SEHNR and CDR2 is FQNEAQ (reference sequence). CDR3 DNA: TGTGCCAGCAGCCTTCAGAGCGGGACCCGAAGAGAGCAGTACTTC. Translation: CASSLQSGTRREQYF. The variable domain in full, completed from reference TRBV7-9 and TRBJ2-7, reads DTGVSQNPRHKITKRGQNVTFRCDPISEHNRLYWYRQTLGQGPEFLTYFQNEAQLEKSRLLSDRFSAERPKGSFSTLEIQRTEQGDSAMYLCASSLQSGTRREQYFGPGTRLTVT.

The rearrangement joins TRBV11-2 to TRBJ1-2; 11 bases fit TRBD1. The CDR3 has 17 amino acids. CDR1 is SGHAT, CDR2 FQNNGV, per germline. The ends lost 0 bases at V and 4 bases at J; junction bases unmatched: 7. Written as DNA, the CDR3 is TGTGCCAGCAGCTTAGATGATGGGACAGGGGGGCCCTATGGCTACACCTTC. Its translation: CASSLDDGTGGPYGYTF. The whole variable domain, remainder taken from reference TRBV11-2 and TRBJ1-2, is EAGVAQSPRYKIIEKRQSVAFWCNPISGHATLYWYQQILGQGPKLLIQFQNNGVVDDSQLPKDRFSAERLKGVDSTLKIQPAKLEDSAVYLCASSLDDGTGGPYGYTFGSGTRLTVV.

The chain carries TRBV9 and TRBJ2-7; 11 bases match TRBD1. Germline CDR1 is SGDLS and CDR2 is YYNGEE. After removal of 4 bases from V and 5 bases from J, the junction contained 8 bases not matched to a gene. This CDR3 region has 15 residues. CDR3 region: CASSPRGTGGDEQYF. CDR3 DNA sequence: TGTGCCAGCAGCCCCAGAGGGACAGGGGGAGACGAGCAGTACTTC.

J is TRBJ2-1 and V is TRBV27; no clear D. Trimming stripped 2 bases from V and 7 bases from J, with 12 bases between. This CDR3 region has 14 residues. Germline-derived CDR1 and CDR2 are MNHEY and SMNVEV (reference sequence). The CDR3, as DNA: TGTGCCAGCAGTTTAGCCGCCTTCATAAATGAGCAGTTCTTC. Protein sequence: CASSLAAFINEQFF.

This clone has just a few counts. The chain employs TRBV2 and TRBJ1-3, with D hard to call. The V and J ends lost 4 bases and 4 bases respectively, with 8 bases between them. Germline values: CDR1 SNHLY, CDR2 FYNNEI. The CDR3 is made up of 13 amino acids. CDR3: CASSGSEGNTIYF. The CDR3 DNA follows: TGTGCCAGCAGTGGTTCCGAAGGAAACACCATATATTTT. The variable domain in full, completed from reference TRBV2 and TRBJ1-3, reads EPEVTQTPSHQVTQMGQEVILRCVPISNHLYFYWYRQILGQKVEFLVSFYNNEISEKSEIFDDQFSVERPDGSNFTLKIRSTKLEDSAMYFCASSGSEGNTIYFGEGSWLTVV.

This clone was recorded once. The chain links TRBV9 to TRBJ2-2; TRBD1 matches 7 bases. The germline V gene has CDR1 SGDLS and CDR2 YYNGEE. This CDR3 contains 16 residues. V was clipped by 3 bases and J by 4 bases; unmatched bases: 9. The DNA of the CDR3 is TGTGCCAGCAGCGCAGAAGGGGGCGCAGGCACCGGGGAGCTGTTTTTT. Protein product: CASSAEGGAGTGELFF.

This chain uses TRBV11-3 with TRBJ2-7; a weak D match, TRBD2 (5 bases). Germline-derived CDR1 and CDR2 are SGHNT and YENEEA. Trimming took off 8 bases at V and 0 bases at J, with 14 bases between the two ends. The CDR3 extends over 14 amino acids. CDR3 amino acids: CASRVPGSSYEQYF. CDR3 coding DNA: TGTGCCAGCCGGGTTCCGGGAAGCTCCTACGAGCAGTACTTC.

For the CDR3, the DNA is TGTGCCAGCAGTGGACAGGGGCTTAACTATGGCTACACCTTC. Translating gives CASSGQGLNYGYTF. The chain employs TRBV2 and TRBJ1-2; 8 positions match TRBD1. V lost 4 bases, J lost 1 base, and 2 bases stayed unmatched. The CDR3 covers 14 residues. The germline V gene has CDR1 SNHLY and CDR2 FYNNEI.

The chain combines TRBV13 with TRBJ2-2; TRBD1 might be the D (5 bases). This CDR3 region has 14 residues. V shed 5 bases and J shed 2 bases, with 9 bases lying between them. The V gene's germline CDR1 is PRHDT and CDR2 FYEKMQ (reference sequence). As DNA, the CDR3 is TGTGCCAGCAGCCCCGGACATAACACCGGGGAGCTGTTTTTT. Translating gives CASSPGHNTGELFF.

The V call is TRBV9, the J call TRBJ2-3; D not certain. This CDR3 contains 17 residues. V shed 0 bases and J shed 2 bases, with 16 bases lying between them. Germline CDR1 and CDR2: SGDLS and YYNGEE. The DNA of the CDR3 is TGTGCCAGCAGCGTAGGCGTTGGTAATTTAAACACAGATACGCAGTATTTT. Protein sequence: CASSVGVGNLNTDTQYF.

V is TRBV7-6 and J is TRBJ2-5; D remains ambiguous. Germline loops: CDR1 SGHVS, CDR2 FNYEAQ. Trimming left V 2 bases short and J 5 bases short, with 12 bases between. The CDR3 length is 14 residues. The CDR3 protein is CASSLRSDGETQYF. DNA of the CDR3: TGTGCCAGCAGCTTAAGGTCCGACGGCGAGACCCAGTACTTC.

In this sample, this clone turned up once. This chain connects TRBV6-1 to TRBJ1-2; TRBD1 matches at 8 bases. J was trimmed by 3 bases and V by 2 bases; bases with no gene match: 11. Germline lookup yields CDR1 MNHNS and CDR2 SASEGT. The CDR3 runs 17 residues. CDR3 region: CASSESLTGGLDYGYTF. DNA of the CDR3: TGTGCCAGCAGTGAATCCTTAACAGGGGGGTTGGACTATGGCTACACCTTC.

This chain joins TRBV28 and TRBJ1-4; no reliable D call. Looked up from germline, CDR1 is MDHEN and CDR2 is SYDVKM. This CDR3 is built from 11 residues. V shed 6 bases and J shed 4 bases, with 3 bases lying between them. CDR3: CASSDNEKLFF. For the CDR3, the DNA is TGTGCCAGCAGCGATAATGAAAAACTGTTTTTT.

This clone was counted a single time. V usage is TRBV5-4 and J usage is TRBJ1-1; 9 bases fit TRBD1. The V segment lost 5 bases and the J segment 7 bases; nucleotides outside the gene matches: 6. The CDR3 loop spans 13 amino acids. Germline assignment: CDR1 SGHNT and CDR2 YYREEE (reference sequence). This CDR3 reads CASSPGTGIEAFF. Here the CDR3 DNA reads TGTGCCAGCAGTCCCGGGACAGGGATTGAAGCTTTCTTT.

V usage is TRBV28 and J usage is TRBJ2-7; 8 bases line up with TRBD1. The CDR3 extends over 17 amino acids. Germline V gives CDR1 MDHEN, CDR2 SYDVKM. Unmatched junction bases numbered 10, after V lost 2 bases and J lost 1 base. The CDR3 DNA follows: TGTGCCAGCAGTTTACCAGGGGGCGAGGCGAAATCCTACGAGCAGTACTTC. Encoded protein: CASSLPGGEAKSYEQYF.

The chain has TRBV7-9 and TRBJ2-7, with TRBD1 identical over 7 bases. CDR3 size: 15 residues. From germline, CDR1 is SEHNR and CDR2 FQNEAQ (reference sequence). V was clipped by 5 bases and J by 2 bases; unmatched bases: 9. The DNA for the CDR3 is TGTGCCAGCAGCCCTACGACAGGGTTCGCCTACGAGCAGTACTTC. Protein product: CASSPTTGFAYEQYF. Together with reference TRBV7-9 and TRBJ2-7, the CDR3 gives the full variable domain: DTGVSQNPRHKITKRGQNVTFRCDPISEHNRLYWYRQTLGQGPEFLTYFQNEAQLEKSRLLSDRFSAERPKGSFSTLEIQRTEQGDSAMYLCASSPTTGFAYEQYFGPGTRLTVT.